Following are 17 T cell receptor beta chains from one sample sequenced in a study of blood T cell repertoires in COVID-19. Profiling relied on immunoSEQ multiplex PCR, and the TCRdb table lists in-frame clones only, not all of them. The profile shows nearly 60,000 clones, under 90% of them singletons. Sequenced material: peripheral blood. The source is a man aged 35 to 55 with active COVID-19.

The rearrangement uses TRBV28 and TRBJ2-1, with a possible D match to TRBD2 (6 bases). The V end was cut by 3 bases, the J end by 9 bases, with 18 bases between. The CDR3 has 15 residues. CDR1 is MDHEN and CDR2 is SYDVKM in the germline V gene. The CDR3 spells CASSFSGLIGGEQFF. The CDR3 nucleotides read TGTGCCAGCAGTTTTTCGGGACTCATTGGGGGTGAGCAGTTCTTC.

The chain uses TRBV4-1 and TRBJ1-1; D is perhaps TRBD1 (5 bases). The CDR3 extends over 15 amino acids. Germline V lookup: CDR1 MGHRA, CDR2 YSYEKL. Trimming pared 1 base from V and 1 base from J, leaving 10 bases between. In nucleotides, the CDR3 is TGCGCCAGCAGCCAAGGGGGGACTGGGAACACTGAAGCTTTCTTT. Its translation: CASSQGGTGNTEAFF.

This chain links TRBV6-5 with TRBJ1-4; TRBD1 might be the D (6 bases). This CDR3 region has 14 residues. V lost 0 bases, J lost 8 bases, and 10 bases lay in between. Germline CDR1 is MNHEY and CDR2 is SVGAGI. The CDR3 is CASSYSGQGEKLFF. In DNA, the CDR3 is TGTGCCAGCAGTTACTCCGGGCAGGGGGAAAAACTGTTTTTT.

The genes are TRBV7-2 and TRBJ2-7; TRBD2 matches 14 bases. The CDR3 runs 18 residues. Trimming took 4 bases from V and 4 from J; bases not matched to a gene: 12. CDR1 and CDR2 from the germline V gene are SGHTA and FQGNSA. CDR3 coding DNA: TGTGCCAGCAGCTCCCCCCGAACCGGGACTAGCGGGAGATACGAGCAGTACTTC. Translating it yields CASSSPRTGTSGRYEQYF. The whole variable domain, filled in from reference TRBV7-2 and TRBJ2-7, reads GAGVSQSPSNKVTEKGKDVELRCDPISGHTALYWYRQSLGQGLEFLIYFQGNSAPDKSGLPSDRFSAERTGGSVSTLTIQRTQQEDSAVYLCASSSPRTGTSGRYEQYFGPGTRLTVT.

The rearrangement uses TRBV11-3 and TRBJ2-5; TRBD2 matches 14 bases. In germline, CDR1 is SGHNT, CDR2 YENEEA. This CDR3 comprises 16 residues. The V segment lost 5 bases and the J segment 1 base; nucleotides outside the gene matches: 3. The CDR3 bases are TGTGCCAGCAGCCCAGGGACTAGCGGGAGCCAAGAGACCCAGTACTTC. Protein: CASSPGTSGSQETQYF.

The genes are TRBV5-4 and TRBJ2-1; 7 nucleotides agree with TRBD1. The germline V gene has CDR1 SGHNT and CDR2 YYREEE (reference sequence). The CDR3 covers 14 residues. The trim removed 4 bases at V and 6 bases at J, leaving 7 bases unmatched. CDR3 amino acids: CASSTRQGTNEQFF. As DNA, the CDR3 is TGTGCCAGCAGCACCCGACAGGGCACCAATGAGCAGTTCTTC.

The chain is built from TRBV5-4 and TRBJ2-2, with 9 bases that match TRBD1. J was trimmed by 6 bases and V by 8 bases; bases with no gene match: 8. Germline values: CDR1 SGHNT, CDR2 YYREEE (reference sequence). CDR3 length equals 14 residues. CDR3 amino acids: CASRVDRGAGELFF. The CDR3 DNA is TGTGCCAGTCGAGTGGACAGGGGCGCCGGGGAGCTGTTTTTT.

The chain recombines TRBV6-1 with TRBJ1-2; 7 nucleotides match TRBD1. This CDR3 spans 16 amino acids. V shed 4 bases, J shed 6 bases, and the junction held 14 bases outside the gene matches. From germline, CDR1 is MNHNS and CDR2 SASEGT. For the CDR3, the DNA is TGTGCCAGCAGTGGACCGCCCCTAGGGGGCATCGATGGCTACACCTTC. Translated: CASSGPPLGGIDGYTF.

The CDR3 DNA reads TGTGCCAGTAGTTCCCTTACTGGACTAGCGAGATACGAGCAGTACTTC. This translates into CASSSLTGLARYEQYF. V is TRBV19 and J is TRBJ2-7; 9 bases match TRBD2. V dropped 5 bases and J dropped 4; count of bases not matched to a gene: 12. The germline gives CDR1 LNHDA, CDR2 SQIVND (reference sequence). This CDR3 contains 16 residues.

This clone was found a few times. The chain carries TRBV21-1 and TRBJ1-5. TRBV21-1 is flagged as a pseudogene. The CDR3 extends over 19 amino acids. The CDR3 DNA reads as TGTGCCAGCAGCAAGGGGGGGACCTTAGTCGTAAATAGCAATCAGCCCCAGCATTTT. Its protein product is CASSKGGTLVVNSNQPQHF.

This sequence joins TRBV14 and TRBJ2-7; 9 nucleotides line up with TRBD1. This CDR3 has 15 residues. J was trimmed by 2 bases and V by 1 base; bases with no gene match: 3. The germline CDR1 and CDR2 sequences are SGHDN and FVKESK. The CDR3, as DNA: TGTGCCAGCAGCCAAGGGACAGGGGACACCTACGAGCAGTACTTC. Its translation: CASSQGTGDTYEQYF.

The chain joins TRBV5-1 to TRBJ2-2, with TRBD2 matching 13 bases. The CDR3 is 16 amino acids. Germline CDR1 and CDR2: SGHRS and YFSETQ. Germline trimming cut 4 bases from V and 10 bases from J; bases unmatched to any gene: 10. The CDR3 nucleotides are TGCGCCAGCAGCCCGAGGACTAGCGGGAGTCGGGAGGAGCTGTTTTTT. Translated: CASSPRTSGSREELFF.

This rearrangement joins TRBV5-1 to TRBJ1-1; perhaps TRBD1 as D (5 bases). The ends were cut back, 4 bases at V and 11 bases at J, with 15 bases in the middle. The germline V gene encodes CDR1 SGHRS and CDR2 YFSETQ. CDR3 length equals 12 residues. DNA of the CDR3: TGCGCCAGCAGCCCCGGGGTGGGGACTGCTTTCTTT. Protein product: CASSPGVGTAFF.

The genes are TRBV5-1 and TRBJ2-2; 8 positions agree with TRBD1. V was pared by 2 bases and J by 1 base, with 1 base of the junction left unmatched. CDR1 is SGHRS, CDR2 YFSETQ, per germline. There are 15 residues in the CDR3. CDR3 nucleotide sequence: TGCGCCAGCAGCTTAGGGACAGGGAACACCGGGGAGCTGTTTTTT. As protein: CASSLGTGNTGELFF.

This chain uses TRBV5-1 with TRBJ1-2, with a tentative D call TRBD1 (6 bases). The ends were cut back, 2 bases at V and 6 bases at J, with 20 bases in the middle. CDR3 length: 16 amino acids. Germline V gene lookup returns CDR1 SGHRS and CDR2 YFSETQ. The CDR3 DNA reads as TGCGCCAGCAGCTTTGCGGCCGTCTTTAAGGGGGATGGCTACACCTTC. Encoded protein: CASSFAAVFKGDGYTF.

In its sample, this clone was seen a few times. The chain is built from TRBV6-1 and TRBJ1-4; D is ambiguous. Germline CDR1 reads MNHNS; CDR2 reads SASEGT. Trimming pared 2 bases from V and 5 bases from J, leaving 6 bases between. CDR3 size: 13 residues. Written as DNA, the CDR3 is TGTGCCAGCAGTGAACCGGGGAATGAAAAACTGTTTTTT. Its protein product is CASSEPGNEKLFF.

The chain joins TRBV5-1 to TRBJ2-1; tentative D call: TRBD2 (7 bases). CDR1 is SGHRS and CDR2 is YFSETQ in the germline V gene. CDR3 length: 19 residues. The V gene lost 4 bases and the J gene lost 5 bases, with 28 bases spanning the gap. This CDR3 is CASSPKRGSWNRDNNEQFF. In DNA form, the CDR3 reads TGCGCCAGCAGCCCAAAACGCGGGAGTTGGAATCGGGACAACAATGAGCAGTTCTTC.